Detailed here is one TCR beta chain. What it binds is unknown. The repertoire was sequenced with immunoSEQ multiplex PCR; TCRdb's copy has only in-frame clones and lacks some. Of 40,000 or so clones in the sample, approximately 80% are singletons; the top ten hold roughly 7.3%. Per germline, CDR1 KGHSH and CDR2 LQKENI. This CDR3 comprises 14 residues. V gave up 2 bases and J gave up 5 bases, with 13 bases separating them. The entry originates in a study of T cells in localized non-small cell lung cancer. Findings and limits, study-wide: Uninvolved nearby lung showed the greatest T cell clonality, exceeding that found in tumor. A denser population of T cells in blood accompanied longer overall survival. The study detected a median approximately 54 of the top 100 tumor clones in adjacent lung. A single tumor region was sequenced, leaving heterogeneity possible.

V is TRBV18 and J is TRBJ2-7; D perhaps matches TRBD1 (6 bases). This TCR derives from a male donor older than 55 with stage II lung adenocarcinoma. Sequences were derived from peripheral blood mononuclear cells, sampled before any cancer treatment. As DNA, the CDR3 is TGTGCCAGCTCACCAAGGGGGTTCGCCGACGAGCAGTACTTC. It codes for CASSPRGFADEQYF.